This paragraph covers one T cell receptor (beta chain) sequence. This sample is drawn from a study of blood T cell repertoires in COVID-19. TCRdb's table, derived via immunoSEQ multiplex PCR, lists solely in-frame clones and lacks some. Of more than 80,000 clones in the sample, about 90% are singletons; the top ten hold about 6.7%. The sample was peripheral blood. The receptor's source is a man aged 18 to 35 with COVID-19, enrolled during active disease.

The CDR3 reads CASSHTAEPHQPQHF. In nucleotides, the CDR3 is TGTGCCAGCAGCCATACAGCCGAACCACATCAGCCCCAGCATTTT. The V gene is TRBV28, the J gene TRBJ1-5; D ambiguous. CDR3 length equals 15 residues. V was cut by 6 bases and J by 5 bases, with 17 bases left in between. Germline V lookup: CDR1 MDHEN, CDR2 SYDVKM.